The subject of this entry is one T cell receptor beta chain. The antigen remains undetermined. Germline loops: CDR1 ENHRY, CDR2 SYGVKD. The CDR3 totals 15 residues. V was clipped by 4 bases and J by 2 bases; unmatched bases: 8. Researchers built TCR beta libraries using quantitative 5'-RACE with molecular barcodes. TCRdb reprocessed the 5' RACE reads with MiXCR, giving one entry per CDR3 protein. The repertoire includes about 340,000 distinct CDR3 sequences, 7.5% to 9% of them detected once, and roughly 15% sits in the top ten. The data stem from a study of CD8 T cells in ankylosing spondylitis. General observations from the study: Earlier authors reported some of these motif variants in reactive arthritis synovial fluid and blood. Ankylosing spondylitis blood appeared to be characterized by a TCR beta motif of under ten highly homologous variants. There was reportedly significant enrichment of clones that were disease-linked in matched ankylosing spondylitis synovial fluid.

The specimen was blood, either unsorted or a sorted T cell fraction (not recorded which). The J gene is TRBJ2-7, the V gene TRBV10-3; 7 positions agree with TRBD1. This sequence was found in a male donor with ankylosing spondylitis. CDR3 DNA: TGTGCCATCAGTGCCCCGGACAGGAGAACCTACGAGCAGTACTTC. This encodes CAISAPDRRTYEQYF.